These T cell receptor beta chains were read from a single sample in a study of identifying expanded T cells in peripheral blood. Sequencing was performed with immunoSEQ multiplex PCR; in TCRdb, only in-frame clones are kept and a portion is missing. This table holds 95,000 to 150,000 clones, approximately 88% found once. The sequenced sample consisted of blood. The source is a person between 18 and 75 years old in good health. Each CDR3 is given with its conserved first and last residue. The order of the fields is CDR3 protein, V gene.

CASRKWTATNEKLFF	TRBV27
CASSKGPGTLGETQYF	TRBV5-1
CASSQDPSFVLGLQTARRAYGYTF	TRBV14
CASALEPTNYQPQHF	TRBV6-1
CASSFGTDTQYF	TRBV19
CASSPWRGTEAFF	TRBV6-5
CASSGQGGSGYYGYTF	TRBV2
CASSLEGGVLNTEAFF	TRBV7-2
CASGLEQGTNYGYTF	TRBV12-5
CASSYLNTEAFF	TRBV7-2
CASRVGVVNTEAFF	TRBV28
CASSQGFRNYGYTF	TRBV4-3
CASSLGLAGGPDTGELFF	TRBV7-9
CAWRSGGAGYGYTF	TRBV30
CASSWGWDTQYF	TRBV5-4
CASSFSAGGHNEQFF	TRBV5-6
CSVVGSSTGYGYTF	TRBV29-1
CASSFQTSGGDTQYF	TRBV11-2
CASSEWAPNSPLHF	TRBV25-1
CASSLEGAGGYTF	TRBV7-8
CASSPQENQPQHF	TRBV4-3
CASSKPRGTTTNEKLFF	TRBV21-1
CASSTRTGSPDTQYF	TRBV6-6
CASSSQTFSTDTQYF	TRBV7-2
CSVENYGYTF	TRBV29-1
CASSLDSGRGETQYF	TRBV11-2
CASSVSGLGGTEAFF	TRBV9
CATRPGLTGETQYF	TRBV19
CASSLRTGFGGYTF	TRBV19
CASTLRGDIQYF	TRBV7-2
CASSSPGGTDTQYF	TRBV6-5
CASSFGLPFLVDTIYF	TRBV5-6
CASTPSGGVSYEQYF	TRBV7-2
CASRPGRNWELFF	TRBV6-6
CASSLMGRDEQFF	TRBV5-4
CASSPRVLNTGELFF	TRBV18
CAWRSGGKNTEAFF	TRBV30